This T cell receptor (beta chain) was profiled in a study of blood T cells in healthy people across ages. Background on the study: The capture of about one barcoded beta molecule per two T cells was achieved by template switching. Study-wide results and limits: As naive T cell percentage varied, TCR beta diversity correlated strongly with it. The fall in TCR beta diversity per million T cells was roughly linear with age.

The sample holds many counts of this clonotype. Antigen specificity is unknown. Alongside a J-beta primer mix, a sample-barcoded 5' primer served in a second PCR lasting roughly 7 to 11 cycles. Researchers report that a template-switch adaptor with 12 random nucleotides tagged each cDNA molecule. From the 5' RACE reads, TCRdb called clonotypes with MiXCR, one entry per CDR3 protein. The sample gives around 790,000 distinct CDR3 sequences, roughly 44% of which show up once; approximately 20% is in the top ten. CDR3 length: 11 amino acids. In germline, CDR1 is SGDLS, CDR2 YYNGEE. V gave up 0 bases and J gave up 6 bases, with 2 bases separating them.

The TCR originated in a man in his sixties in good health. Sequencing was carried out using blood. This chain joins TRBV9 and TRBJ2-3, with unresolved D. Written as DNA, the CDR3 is TGTGCCAGCAGCGTAGAGGATACGCAGTATTTT. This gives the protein CASSVEDTQYF. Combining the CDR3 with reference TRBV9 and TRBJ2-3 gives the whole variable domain DSGVTQTPKHLITATGQRVTLRCSPRSGDLSVYWYQQSLDQGLQFLIQYYNGEERAKGNILERFSAQQFPDLHSELNLSSLELGDSALYFCASSVEDTQYFGPGTRLTVL.